Presented here are 4 T cell receptor beta chains from one specimen sequenced in a study of T-cell reconstitution after alpha-beta-depleted transplantation in children. Unique molecular identifiers were used in preparing the TCRbeta library. TCRdb redid the calling of the PCR reads with MiXCR, one entry per CDR3 protein. Of a few hundred thousand distinct CDR3 sequences listed, more than 7.5% were seen once; the top ten hold roughly 5.1%. Material: PBMCs from the stem cell graft donor, obtained from the stem cell graft. The receptors originated from a human donor who donated a stem cell graft to a child with SCID.

This clonotype has at least ten counts. This chain links TRBV13 with TRBJ2-5; D remains unclear. Per germline, CDR1 PRHDT and CDR2 FYEKMQ (reference sequence). V lost 2 bases, J lost 5 bases, and 6 bases lay in between. This CDR3 has 12 residues. The chain's CDR3 is CASSLIGETQYF. CDR3 DNA: TGTGCCAGCAGCTTAATCGGGGAGACCCAGTACTTC.

For this clonotype: With a much larger clone just one base away, this may be a read error. CDR3 sequence reads: CASSLPNGEPFF. CDR3 bases: TGCGCCAGCAGCTTGCCAAACGGCGAGCCGTTCTTC. The genes are TRBV5-1 and TRBJ2-1; D gene uncertain. Germline assignment: CDR1 SGHRS and CDR2 YFSETQ. The CDR3 runs to 12 residues.

This clonotype has at least ten counts. V usage is TRBV29-1 and J usage is TRBJ2-1; 7 bases are shared with TRBD1. V lost 6 bases to trimming and J lost 8 bases; unmatched junction nucleotides: 7. The CDR3 has 12 residues. Germline lookup yields CDR1 SQVTM and CDR2 ANQGSEA. CDR3 in DNA: TGCAGCGTCCGAGGACAGGTGGATGAGCAGTTCTTC. Translating it yields CSVRGQVDEQFF.

On this clonotype itself: A read error is possible here, since a much larger clone lies one base away. V usage is TRBV27 and J usage is TRBJ2-1; D gene ambiguous. Germline CDR1 and CDR2: MNHEY and SMNVEV (reference sequence). The CDR3 length is 14 residues. V was trimmed by 3 bases and J by 5 bases, leaving 11 bases between them. CDR3 bases: TGTGCCAGCAGTTTGAGATGGACCCACAATGAGCAGTTCTTC. Translating it yields CASSLRWTHNEQFF.